A single sample is the source of the 13 T cell receptor beta chains below, sequenced in a study of blood T cells in healthy people across ages. Primed by a sample-barcoded 5' primer and a J-beta primer mix, a second PCR proceeded for about 6 to 12 cycles. Using its own MiXCR run on the 5' RACE reads, TCRdb lists one record per CDR3 protein. The table shows about 580,000 distinct CDR3 sequences, with under 55% occurring only once. Material: blood. The receptors were gathered from a man older than 75 in good health.

The sample holds one count of this clonotype. The V and J genes are TRBV14 and TRBJ2-1; D call uncertain. Per germline, CDR1 SGHDN and CDR2 FVKESK. The CDR3 has 13 residues. V lost 4 bases and J lost 10, with 14 bases in between. This CDR3 is CASSRSQLGEQFF. CDR3 coding DNA: TGTGCCAGCAGCCGATCACAACTGGGGGAGCAGTTCTTC.

The CDR3 DNA is TGTGCCTGGAGCGAGGGGTTACACATCACAGGGGATACGCAGTATTTT. Protein product: CAWSEGLHITGDTQYF. The chain couples TRBV30 to TRBJ2-3, with D possibly TRBD1 on 6 matching bases. Germline V gives CDR1 GTSNPN, CDR2 SVGIG (reference sequence). V lost 3 bases to trimming and J lost 6 bases, with 22 bases between them. The CDR3 is made up of 16 amino acids.

This clonotype was detected many times. The chain recombines TRBV6-6 with TRBJ2-4, with D possibly matching TRBD1 (5 bases). V lost 2 bases, J lost 5 bases, and 13 bases lay in between. This CDR3 contains 15 residues. CDR1 and CDR2 from the germline V gene are MNHNY and SVGAGI (reference sequence). The CDR3 nucleotides are TGTGCCAGCAGTTACGGGGCCCCCTTACAAAACATTCAGTACTTC. Protein product: CASSYGAPLQNIQYF.

The chain carries TRBV9 and TRBJ2-3; 9 bases map to TRBD1. The CDR3 length is 15 residues. The V segment lost 2 bases and the J segment 5 bases; nucleotides outside the gene matches: 6. Germline V gene lookup returns CDR1 SGDLS and CDR2 YYNGEE. This chain's CDR3 is CASSVRQGEGDTQYF. CDR3 in DNA: TGTGCCAGCAGCGTCAGACAGGGGGAGGGAGATACGCAGTATTTT.

The genes are TRBV9 and TRBJ2-1; 9 nucleotides agree with TRBD2. The V gene end was trimmed by 0 bases and the J gene end by 10 bases; junction bases not matched to a gene: 8. The CDR3 totals 15 residues. Germline-derived CDR1 and CDR2 are SGDLS and YYNGEE. The CDR3 nucleotides read TGTGCCAGCAGCGTAGATGCTAGCGGGGTCTACGAGCAGTTCTTC. This sequence encodes CASSVDASGVYEQFF. The entire variable domain, with the rest obtained from reference TRBV9 and TRBJ2-1, is as follows: DSGVTQTPKHLITATGQRVTLRCSPRSGDLSVYWYQQSLDQGLQFLIQYYNGEERAKGNILERFSAQQFPDLHSELNLSSLELGDSALYFCASSVDASGVYEQFFGPGTRLTVL.

Note on this clonotype: With a much larger clone just one base away, this may be a read error. The DNA of the CDR3 is TGCGCCAGCAGCTCGGATTCGGGGGGGGGCTCCTACAATGAGCAGTACTTC. Its translation: CASSSDSGGGSYNEQYF. The rearrangement links TRBV5-1 to TRBJ2-1; 8 bases are a match to TRBD2. Matching the DNA end better, TRBJ2-7 makes the J call doubtful. There are 17 residues in the CDR3. CDR1 and CDR2 from the germline V gene are SGHRS and YFSETQ.

This clonotype was counted a few times. The J gene is TRBJ1-2, the V gene TRBV29-1, with TRBD1 matching 8 bases. Germline-derived CDR1 and CDR2 are SQVTM and ANQGSEA. V gave up 6 bases and J gave up 5 bases; unmatched junction bases: 14. This CDR3 has 15 residues. The CDR3 sequence is CSVRQGSNSLYGYTF. The CDR3 DNA reads as TGCAGCGTCCGACAGGGGTCCAACTCCTTATATGGCTACACCTTC.

The chain combines TRBV20-1 with TRBJ2-7; 8 bases fit TRBD2. The CDR3 runs 15 residues. After removal of 0 bases from V and 5 bases from J, the junction contained 9 bases not matched to a gene. Germline loops: CDR1 DFQATT, CDR2 SNEGSKA (reference sequence). The CDR3 loop is CSARDYGGALHEQYF. For the CDR3, the DNA is TGCAGTGCTAGAGATTACGGGGGGGCATTACACGAGCAGTACTTC.

This clonotype was observed at least ten times. V gene TRBV29-1 combines with J gene TRBJ1-2; possibly TRBD1 for D (6 bases). CDR3 length equals 12 residues. The V end was cut by 3 bases, the J end by 4 bases, with 9 bases between. Per the germline V gene, CDR1 is SQVTM and CDR2 is ANQGSEA. CDR3 coding DNA: TGCAGCGTTGACGGGGGGCTCTATGGCTACACCTTC. It translates to CSVDGGLYGYTF.

Comments on this clonotype: The junction departs from the called germline gene at one end, perhaps through a read error. The gene calls are TRBV29-1 and TRBJ1-1; TRBD1 might be the D (6 bases). Germline-derived CDR1 and CDR2 are SQVTM and ANQGSEA. The CDR3 has 13 amino acids. CDR3 nucleotides: TGCAGCGCCCGGGACATATTGAACAGTGAAGCTTTCTTT. Encoded protein: CSARDILNSEAFF.

This chain links TRBV2 with TRBJ2-1; D remains unclear. In germline, CDR1 is SNHLY, CDR2 FYNNEI. The CDR3 is 15 amino acids. V gave up 2 bases and J gave up 4 bases, with 12 bases separating them. As DNA, the CDR3 is TGTGCCAGCAGTGAACGGGCGGACGGATACAATGAGCAGTTCTTC. Its protein product is CASSERADGYNEQFF.

This clonotype was seen ten or more times. J is TRBJ2-7 and V is TRBV6-6, with D possibly TRBD2 on 5 matching bases. The CDR3 is 14 residues long. Germline lookup yields CDR1 MNHNY and CDR2 SVGAGI (reference sequence). Deletions cut 4 bases from V and 2 bases from J, with 12 bases between. The chain's CDR3 is CASSLGAGTYEQYF. The CDR3 nucleotides are TGTGCCAGCAGTTTGGGTGCGGGCACCTACGAGCAGTACTTC.

This chain joins TRBV14 and TRBJ1-2, with D possibly matching TRBD1 (5 bases). Germline V gene sequence: CDR1 SGHDN, CDR2 FVKESK. The V and J ends lost 0 bases and 6 bases respectively, with 14 bases between them. The CDR3 loop spans 15 amino acids. Here the CDR3 reads CASSQDRGRYHGYTF. The CDR3 region has the DNA TGTGCCAGCAGCCAAGATCGGGGCAGGTACCATGGCTACACCTTC.